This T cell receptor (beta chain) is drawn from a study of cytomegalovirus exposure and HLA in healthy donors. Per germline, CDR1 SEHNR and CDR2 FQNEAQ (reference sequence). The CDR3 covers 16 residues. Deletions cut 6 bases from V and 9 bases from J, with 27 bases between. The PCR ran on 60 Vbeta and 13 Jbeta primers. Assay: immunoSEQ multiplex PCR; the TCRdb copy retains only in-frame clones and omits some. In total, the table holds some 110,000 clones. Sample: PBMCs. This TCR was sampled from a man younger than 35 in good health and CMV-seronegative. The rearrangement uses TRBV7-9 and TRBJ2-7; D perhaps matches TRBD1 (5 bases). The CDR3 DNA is TGTGCCAGCAGTCCACCCTTGGGCAGGGCAGGCGGTGGGCAGTACTTC. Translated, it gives CASSPPLGRAGGGQYF.